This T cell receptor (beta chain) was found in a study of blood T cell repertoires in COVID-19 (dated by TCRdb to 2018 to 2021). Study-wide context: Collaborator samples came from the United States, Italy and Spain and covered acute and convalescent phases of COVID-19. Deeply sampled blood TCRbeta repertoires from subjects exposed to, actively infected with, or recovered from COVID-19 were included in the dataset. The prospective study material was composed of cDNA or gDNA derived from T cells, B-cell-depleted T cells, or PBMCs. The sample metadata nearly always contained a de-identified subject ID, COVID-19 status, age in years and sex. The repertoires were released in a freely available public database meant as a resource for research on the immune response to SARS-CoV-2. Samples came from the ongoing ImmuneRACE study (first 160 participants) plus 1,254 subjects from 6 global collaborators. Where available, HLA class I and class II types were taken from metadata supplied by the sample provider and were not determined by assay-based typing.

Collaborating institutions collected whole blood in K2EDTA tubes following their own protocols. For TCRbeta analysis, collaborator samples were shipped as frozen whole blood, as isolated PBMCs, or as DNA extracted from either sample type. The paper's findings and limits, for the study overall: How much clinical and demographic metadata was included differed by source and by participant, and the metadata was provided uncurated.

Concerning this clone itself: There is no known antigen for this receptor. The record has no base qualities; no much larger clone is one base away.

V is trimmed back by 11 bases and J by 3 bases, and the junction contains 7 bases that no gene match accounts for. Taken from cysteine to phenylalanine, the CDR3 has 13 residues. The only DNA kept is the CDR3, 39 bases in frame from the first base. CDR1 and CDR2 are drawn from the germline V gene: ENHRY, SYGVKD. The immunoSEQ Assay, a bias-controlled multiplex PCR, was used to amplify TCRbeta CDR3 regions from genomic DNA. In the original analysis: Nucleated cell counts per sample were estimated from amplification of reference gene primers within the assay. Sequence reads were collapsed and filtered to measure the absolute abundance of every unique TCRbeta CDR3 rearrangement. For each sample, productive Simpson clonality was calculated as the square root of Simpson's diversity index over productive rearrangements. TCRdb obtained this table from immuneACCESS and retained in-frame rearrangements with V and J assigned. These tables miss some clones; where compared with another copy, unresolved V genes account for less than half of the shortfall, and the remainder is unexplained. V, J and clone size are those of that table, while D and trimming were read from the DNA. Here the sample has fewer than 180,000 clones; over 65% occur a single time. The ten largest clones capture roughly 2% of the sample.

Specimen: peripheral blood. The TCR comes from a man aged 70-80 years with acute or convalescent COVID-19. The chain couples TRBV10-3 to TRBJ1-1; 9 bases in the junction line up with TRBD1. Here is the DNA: TGTGCCGGAAACAGGGGGCCCGACACTGAAGCTTTCTTT. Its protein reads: CAGNRGPDTEAFF.